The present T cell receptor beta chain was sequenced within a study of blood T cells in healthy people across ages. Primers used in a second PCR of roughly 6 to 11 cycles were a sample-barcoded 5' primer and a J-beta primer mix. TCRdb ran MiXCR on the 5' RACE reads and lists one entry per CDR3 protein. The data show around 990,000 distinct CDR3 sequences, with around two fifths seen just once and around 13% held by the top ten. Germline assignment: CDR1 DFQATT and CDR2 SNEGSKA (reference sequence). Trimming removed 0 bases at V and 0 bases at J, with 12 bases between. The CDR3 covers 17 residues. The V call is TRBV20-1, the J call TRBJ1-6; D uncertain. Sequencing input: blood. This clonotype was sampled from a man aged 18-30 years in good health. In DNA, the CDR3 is TGCAGTGCTAGAGATCTTCACGGTATCTCCTATAATTCACCCCTCCACTTT. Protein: CSARDLHGISYNSPLHF.